The 11 T cell receptor beta chains presented below share a single source sample, sequenced in a study of blood T cell repertoires in COVID-19. Generated by immunoSEQ multiplex PCR, the TCRdb table keeps only in-frame clones and is missing some. The table lists some 490,000 clones, 70% to 90% of them singletons. The sample consisted of PBMCs or T cells enriched from blood (not recorded which). The source of these receptors is a woman in her sixties or seventies who had recovered from COVID-19.

J is TRBJ1-2 and V is TRBV9; 8 bases line up with TRBD1. Germline V gene data show CDR1 as SGDLS and CDR2 as YYNGEE. There are 17 residues in the CDR3. Trimming cost V 3 bases and J 3 bases; bases outside gene matches: 13. The CDR3 DNA reads as TGTGCCAGCAGCGCAGAAGGACAGGGCCCCCCTTACTATGGCTACACCTTC. This codes for CASSAEGQGPPYYGYTF.

This clone showed up just once. V is TRBV4-1 and J is TRBJ1-6; no firm D call. Trimming removed 1 base at V and 0 bases at J, with 4 bases between. Germline CDR1 MGHRA, CDR2 YSYEKL. The CDR3 sequence is 15 residues long. CDR3 sequence: CASSQGSSYNSPLHF. In DNA, the CDR3 is TGCGCCAGCAGCCAAGGCAGCTCCTATAATTCACCCCTCCACTTT.

This sequence joins TRBV6-5 and TRBJ2-5; possibly TRBD2 for D (6 bases). V lost 6 bases and J 0 bases, leaving 8 bases between the germline ends. Germline V gene lookup returns CDR1 MNHEY and CDR2 SVGAGI. The CDR3 sequence is 13 residues long. CDR3 DNA sequence: TGTGCCAGCAGCCGGGGGTACCAAGAGACCCAGTACTTC. Translation gives CASSRGYQETQYF.

The chain carries TRBV7-9 and TRBJ1-2; the match to TRBD1 covers 10 bases. Losses at the gene ends were 5 bases for V and 2 bases for J; bases not matched to a gene: 5. Looked up from germline, CDR1 is SEHNR and CDR2 is FQNEAQ (reference sequence). CDR3 length: 15 amino acids. In nucleotides, the CDR3 is TGTGCCAGCAGCCCCGGGACAGGGGAAAACTATGGCTACACCTTC. Translating gives CASSPGTGENYGYTF.

A single count supports this clone. The chain is built from TRBV7-2 and TRBJ1-1; D is possibly TRBD1 (5 bases). The CDR3 length is 15 residues. CDR1 SGHTA and CDR2 FQGNSA come from the germline V gene. Trimming pared 4 bases from V and 2 bases from J, leaving 14 bases between. The CDR3 DNA is TGTGCCAGCAGCTATGCACCAAGGGGTAACACTGAAGCTTTCTTT. It yields the protein CASSYAPRGNTEAFF.

The chain employs TRBV10-2 and TRBJ2-7; D remains unclear. CDR1 and CDR2 (germline): WSHSY, SAAADI. CDR3 length: 11 amino acids. V lost 8 bases to trimming and J lost 6 bases, with 11 bases between them. In DNA form, the CDR3 reads TGCGCCAGCGCCGGCGGTGGCGAGCAGTACTTC. This translates into CASAGGGEQYF.

This clone is a singleton in its sample. This chain's CDR3 is CASSQDSVKLFF. The CDR3 DNA sequence: TGTGCCAGCAGCCAAGACAGCGTAAAACTGTTTTTT. J is TRBJ1-4 and V is TRBV7-2; D might be TRBD1 (5 bases). V lost 5 bases and J lost 10, with 11 bases in between. Germline CDR1 reads SGHTA; CDR2 reads FQGNSA. This CDR3 has 12 residues.

This chain uses TRBV30 with TRBJ1-1; D ambiguous. This CDR3 is built from 13 residues. V dropped 4 bases and J dropped 0 bases, with 9 bases sitting between them. Germline V lookup: CDR1 GTSNPN, CDR2 SVGIG (reference sequence). The CDR3 region is CAWTQQMNTEAFF. CDR3 nucleotides: TGTGCCTGGACCCAACAGATGAACACTGAAGCTTTCTTT.

V and J are TRBV5-1 and TRBJ1-3; 7 bases align to TRBD1. Looked up from germline, CDR1 is SGHRS and CDR2 is YFSETQ. The CDR3 covers 16 residues. J gave up 4 bases and V 0 bases, and 7 bases lay outside the gene matches. DNA for the CDR3: TGCGCCAGCAGCTTGGCCGCAGGGGGATACGGAAACACCATATATTTT. Translated, it gives CASSLAAGGYGNTIYF.

This chain links TRBV18 with TRBJ1-6; 8 nucleotides align to TRBD1. Germline loops: CDR1 KGHSH, CDR2 LQKENI. CDR3 length: 15 residues. V lost 6 bases and J lost 5; bases outside the gene matches: 6. CDR3 residues: CASSPQGADNSPLHF. The CDR3 DNA reads TGTGCCAGCTCCCCCCAGGGGGCCGATAATTCACCCCTCCACTTT.

This clone appeared a single time. V is TRBV5-1 and J is TRBJ1-2, with 12 bases lining up with TRBD1. J gave up 7 bases and V 4 bases, and 8 bases lay outside the gene matches. Germline CDR1 is SGHRS and CDR2 is YFSETQ. CDR3 length: 15 residues. The CDR3 protein is CASSPGTGGESGYTF. CDR3 bases: TGCGCCAGCAGCCCGGGGACAGGGGGCGAGAGTGGCTACACCTTC.